A selection of T cell receptor beta chains follows, all from one sample in a study of T cell responses to AZD1222 COVID-19 vaccine. The table came from immunoSEQ multiplex PCR; TCRdb's copy has only in-frame clones and leaves some out. The table records some 63,000 clones, roughly 88% of them present only once. This material consisted of peripheral blood, taken on day 0 of AZD1222 vaccination. The receptors shown here come from an adult in good health. Each CDR3 is given with its conserved first and last residue. The order of the fields is J gene, V gene, D gene, clone size, CDR3 protein, CDR3 DNA. A D gene is named only where the DNA matches it firmly. The listing skips clone size in some rows; elsewhere it reads once, few, many or a size class.

TRBJ1-2	TRBV3-1/TRBV3-2	NA	NA	CASSQVGQDNYGYTF	TGTGCCAGCAGCCAAGTAGGTCAGGATAACTATGGCTACACCTTC
TRBJ2-1	TRBV28	NA	NA	CASSLNRAGHEQFF	TGTGCCAGCAGTTTGAATAGAGCTGGTCATGAGCAGTTCTTC
TRBJ1-6	TRBV7-8	NA	NA	CASSKVNSPLHF	TGTGCCAGCAGCAAAGTCAATTCACCCCTCCACTTT
TRBJ2-3	TRBV7-9	NA	NA	CASSLTGSRTDTQYF	TGTGCCAGCAGCTTGACGGGCAGTCGCACAGATACGCAGTATTTT
TRBJ2-5	TRBV19	NA	NA	CASSINGWEETQYF	TGTGCCAGTAGTATAAACGGATGGGAAGAGACCCAGTACTTC
TRBJ2-2	TRBV4-2	NA	NA	CASSPREADTGELFF	TGTGCCAGCAGCCCCAGGGAGGCGGACACCGGGGAGCTGTTTTTT
TRBJ1-2	TRBV19	NA	NA	CASRDRAHYGYTF	TGTGCCAGTCGGGACCGCGCGCACTATGGCTACACCTTC
TRBJ1-1	TRBV7-8	TRBD1	NA	CASSRRGRKVQADTEAFF	TGTGCCAGCAGCCGGAGGGGGCGTAAAGTTCAGGCGGACACTGAAGCTTTCTTT
TRBJ1-2	TRBV24-1	NA	NA	CATSEPGRTYGYTF	TGTGCCACCAGTGAACCGGGACGGACCTATGGCTACACCTTC
TRBJ1-4	TRBV7-2	NA	NA	CASSVGPSTNEKLFF	TGTGCCAGCAGCGTAGGCCCCTCCACTAATGAAAAACTGTTTTTT
TRBJ2-5	TRBV7-9	NA	NA	CASSRNSWYQETQYF	TGTGCCAGCAGCCGTAACTCTTGGTACCAAGAGACCCAGTACTTC
TRBJ1-3	TRBV5-1	NA	NA	CASSPSLGHGGNTIYF	TGCGCCAGCAGCCCCAGTCTCGGCCATGGAGGAAACACCATATATTTT
TRBJ2-6	TRBV19	NA	NA	CASSYLHAPGANVLTF	TGTGCCAGTAGCTATCTACACGCTCCTGGGGCCAACGTCCTGACTTTC
TRBJ2-1	TRBV5-4	TRBD2	once	CASSFGGSGRASRSREQFF	TGTGCCAGCTCCTTTGGGGGTAGCGGGAGGGCCTCACGATCCAGAGAGCAGTTCTTC
TRBJ2-3	TRBV18	NA	NA	CASFTAGSDTQYF	TGTGCCAGCTTTACGGCGGGCTCAGATACGCAGTATTTT
TRBJ1-3	TRBV5-1	TRBD1	few	CASSLAPTGGGNTIYF	TGCGCCAGCAGCTTAGCTCCAACAGGGGGCGGAAACACCATATATTTT
TRBJ1-6	TRBV28	NA	NA	CASSLGWGDSPLHF	TGTGCCAGCAGTTTAGGCTGGGGCGATTCACCCCTCCACTTT
TRBJ1-3	TRBV2	TRBD1	NA	CASEGTVGNTIYF	TGTGCCAGCGAGGGGACAGTAGGAAACACCATATATTTT
TRBJ1-2	TRBV30	NA	few	CAWRRGGYTF	TGTGCCTGGCGCAGAGGCGGCTACACCTTC
TRBJ2-1	TRBV6-1	TRBD1	once	CASSGLQGRNYNEQFF	TGTGCCAGCAGTGGGCTACAGGGGAGAAACTACAATGAGCAGTTCTTC
TRBJ2-7	TRBV7-3	TRBD2	once	CASSPFATSGTLEQYF	TGTGCCAGCAGCCCTTTTGCGACTAGCGGGACCCTGGAGCAGTACTTC
TRBJ2-5	TRBV5-1	NA	NA	CASSLAGTQETQYF	TGCGCCAGCAGCTTGGCCGGGACCCAAGAGACCCAGTACTTC